This T cell receptor (beta chain) was recovered during a study of cytomegalovirus exposure and HLA in healthy donors. Study-level findings and limits: Published work reported that the classifier diagnosed cytomegalovirus status with high specificity and sensitivity.

Unmatched junction bases numbered 14, after V lost 6 bases and J lost 5 bases. Germline CDR1 is SGHTA and CDR2 is FQGNSA. There are 17 residues in the CDR3. In regard to this clone: Its target is unknown.

PCR primers comprised 60 Vbeta and 13 Jbeta primers. Clones were sequenced by immunoSEQ multiplex PCR, and TCRdb holds only the in-frame ones, with some missing. This sample has some 120,000 clones, with approximately 80% found just once. Source material: PBMCs. The chain links TRBV7-2 to TRBJ1-1; 11 bases are shared with TRBD1. The TCR comes from a man aged 40-50 years in good health and CMV-seronegative. DNA of the CDR3: TGTGCCAGCAGGGGCCGGAGACCCGGGACAGGGGGGACTGAAGCTTTCTTT. This encodes CASRGRRPGTGGTEAFF.